The next 10 T cell receptor beta chains were all read from a single sample in a study of prognosis after radiotherapy for stage I lung cancer. From genomic DNA, TCR beta CDR3 was amplified by two-round multiplex PCR. With primers specific to each TRBV and TRBJ gene, the first-round PCR was performed. TCRdb reprocessed the multiplex PCR reads via MiXCR and lists one record per CDR3 protein. There are approximately 17,000 distinct CDR3 sequences in the sample; roughly 45% occur only once, and about 45% lies in the top ten. This material consisted of PBMCs, taken before or after stereotactic body radiation therapy (not recorded which). The receptors were gathered from a donor over 45 with non-small cell lung cancer.

In its sample, this clonotype is medium-sized. The chain couples TRBV6-5 to TRBJ2-1; D is undetermined. This CDR3 is built from 15 residues. Trimming took 0 bases from V and 4 from J, leaving 10 bases between them. CDR1 is MNHEY, CDR2 SVGAGI, per germline. The CDR3: CASSYSKRAYNEQFF. Written as DNA, the CDR3 is TGTGCCAGCAGTTACTCGAAACGGGCTTACAATGAGCAGTTCTTC.

This clonotype was seen ten or more times. The chain joins TRBV5-1 to TRBJ1-6, with 9 bases matching TRBD1. V lost 5 bases to trimming and J lost 7 bases; unmatched junction nucleotides: 1. The CDR3 has 13 amino acids. CDR1 and CDR2 (germline): SGHRS, YFSETQ. CDR3 nucleotide sequence: TGCGCCAGCAGAGGACAGGGGAATTCACCCCTCCACTTT. Translated: CASRGQGNSPLHF.

This clonotype was seen at least ten times. The chain is built from TRBV3-1 and TRBJ1-2; D unresolved. V was pared by 3 bases and J by 4 bases, with 3 bases between. This CDR3 has 11 residues. CDR1 and CDR2 from the germline V gene are LGHDT and YNNKEL (reference sequence). CDR3 region: CASSHLYGYTF. DNA for the CDR3: TGTGCCAGCAGCCACCTCTATGGCTACACCTTC.

This clonotype was seen only a few times. The chain combines TRBV20-1 with TRBJ1-4; D remains ambiguous. From germline, CDR1 is DFQATT and CDR2 SNEGSKA (reference sequence). V gave up 0 bases and J gave up 6 bases, with 11 bases separating them. The CDR3 extends over 14 amino acids. The CDR3 reads CSARDRRRDEKLFF. The CDR3 coding sequence is TGCAGTGCTAGAGATCGGCGCCGAGATGAAAAACTGTTTTTT.

This clonotype was seen many times. The chain couples TRBV19 to TRBJ2-2; D call uncertain. The V and J ends lost 3 bases and 4 bases respectively, with 9 bases between them. CDR1 and CDR2 (germline): LNHDA, SQIVND (reference sequence). The CDR3 has 14 amino acids. The CDR3 DNA reads TGTGCCAGTAGTATTGTGGGTTCCACCGGGGAGCTGTTTTTT. Protein sequence: CASSIVGSTGELFF.

This clonotype was seen ten or more times. The chain uses TRBV5-1 and TRBJ2-1, with a tentative D call TRBD2 (6 bases). This CDR3 comprises 15 residues. Germline V gives CDR1 SGHRS, CDR2 YFSETQ. Between the trimmed V and J ends, which lost 4 bases and 7 bases, there was a span of 18 bases. The CDR3 is CASSGGFGGRNEQFF. Here the CDR3 DNA reads TGCGCCAGCAGCGGAGGCTTCGGTGGGAGGAATGAGCAGTTCTTC. The full variable domain, with the rest looked up from reference TRBV5-1 and TRBJ2-1, is KAGVTQTPRYLIKTRGQQVTLSCSPISGHRSVSWYQQTPGQGLQFLFEYFSETQRNKGNFPGRFSGRQFSNSRSEMNVSTLELGDSALYLCASSGGFGGRNEQFFGPGTRLTVL.

This clonotype has at least ten counts. The chain has TRBV5-1 and TRBJ2-7; possibly TRBD2 for D (5 bases). V lost 0 bases to trimming and J lost 2 bases, with 12 bases between them. CDR3 length equals 15 residues. Germline CDR1 and CDR2: SGHRS and YFSETQ. The CDR3: CASSLGSLDTYEQYF. For the CDR3, the DNA is TGCGCCAGCAGCTTGGGATCACTAGATACCTACGAGCAGTACTTC.

The V and J genes are TRBV6-7 and TRBJ2-3, with D tentatively TRBD2 (6 bases). TRBV6-7 has ORF status, its function being uncertain. Trimming removed 6 bases at V and 3 bases at J, with 19 bases between. The CDR3 totals 16 residues. The CDR3 is CASSEEGGTGTDTQYF. The CDR3 DNA is TGTGCCAGCAGCGAAGAGGGAGGCACGGGTACAGATACGCAGTATTTT.

With regard to this clonotype: A far larger clone is only one base removed, so a read error is likely. The gene calls are TRBV12-3 or TRBV12-4 and TRBJ2-2, with unresolved D. The CDR3 consists of 13 residues. V dropped 5 bases and J dropped 7 bases, with 11 bases sitting between them. The CDR3 reads CASSRWGGGELFF. CDR3 bases: TGTGCCAGCAGTCGATGGGGTGGCGGGGAGCTGTTTTTT.

This clonotype was observed many times. This chain links TRBV2 with TRBJ2-5, with D possibly matching TRBD1 (6 bases). Trimming shortened V by 7 bases and J by 3 bases, and 9 bases separated the two germline ends. The CDR3 is made up of 12 amino acids. Germline assignment: CDR1 SNHLY and CDR2 FYNNEI. The CDR3 sequence is CASKKGEETQYF. Here the CDR3 DNA reads TGTGCCAGCAAAAAGGGGGAAGAGACCCAGTACTTC.